This T cell receptor beta chain is drawn from a study of CD8+ T cells in alopecia areata. Study summary: Tofacitinib continued for 6 to 18 months and was then withheld for 6 months.

Extraction of RNA preceded its reverse transcription into cDNA, which served as the sequencing template. Generated by immunoSEQ multiplex PCR, the TCRdb table keeps only in-frame clones and is missing some. The repertoire consists of about 160,000 clones, with about three fifths occurring once and the leading ten covering roughly 0.99%. The CDR3 has 12 residues. From germline, CDR1 is MNHNY and CDR2 SVGAGI (reference sequence). With 6 bases removed from V and 5 bases from J, the gap between germline ends came to 10 bases. Treatment meaning: oral pan-JAK inhibitor, 5-10 mg twice daily. General study findings and limits: Many expanded lesional clones stayed in scalp and blood while on tofacitinib.

This clone has more than one count but fewer than ten. What it recognizes is unknown. The source is a human donor with alopecia areata. Sequencing was performed on CD4+ T cells sorted from blood, taken at week 4, from a patient treated with tofacitinib. The chain is built from TRBV6-6 and TRBJ2-5; a possible D gene is TRBD1 (6 bases). The chain's CDR3 is CASRGAGETQYF. Written as DNA, the CDR3 is TGTGCCAGCAGGGGGGCCGGTGAGACCCAGTACTTC.